The sequence of this TCR beta chain was determined in a study of lymphopenia after photon versus proton radiotherapy. Findings and limits, study-wide: After lymphocyte nadir, photon-treated repertoires showed oligoclonal expansion, especially CD8+ Temra.

Produced via immunoSEQ multiplex PCR; TCRdb's table is partial and in-frame only. The sample lists roughly 45,000 clones, roughly 87% occurring once. The CDR3 totals 13 residues. V shed 4 bases and J 7 bases; nucleotides not matched to a gene: 7. In germline, CDR1 is SGHNT, CDR2 YYREEE (reference sequence). A remark on this clone: Its antigen is currently unknown.

This clonotype was obtained from a middle-aged man with gastric cancer. The V gene is TRBV5-4, the J gene TRBJ1-2; TRBD1 matches 7 bases. The sample consisted of peripheral blood, taken from a patient treated with photon-based radiotherapy. CDR3 residues: CASSPGTEPGYTF. The DNA for the CDR3 is TGTGCCAGCAGCCCTGGGACAGAACCTGGCTACACCTTC.